This T cell receptor beta chain was sequenced for a study of response to subunit inactivated influenza vaccine. Trimming took 4 bases from V and 6 from J, leaving 15 bases between them. There are 14 residues in the CDR3. Germline CDR1 and CDR2: SQVTM and ANQGSEA. One entry per CDR3 protein results from TCRdb running MiXCR on the RT-PCR reads. This sample has about 530,000 distinct CDR3 sequences, with around 11% found just once. This clonotype was detected a few times. Antigen specificity is unknown. Study conclusions and caveats: With each seasonal influenza vaccination, the authors suggested, few new T cells are recruited.

This TCR derives from a man over 45 who received an inactivated influenza vaccine. V is TRBV29-1 and J is TRBJ2-2, with D tentatively TRBD2 (6 bases). This specimen consisted of PBMCs from blood, obtained on the day of vaccination. The CDR3 DNA reads as TGCAGCGTTGCTGGGGGGTCTTTCGCCGGGGAGCTGTTTTTT. It codes for CSVAGGSFAGELFF.